The 14 T cell receptor beta chains presented below share a single source sample, sequenced in a study of cytomegalovirus exposure and HLA in healthy donors. The study ran its PCR with 60 Vbeta and 13 Jbeta primers. Using immunoSEQ multiplex PCR, the repertoire was profiled, and TCRdb retains in-frame clones only, with some absent. The sample holds over 110,000 clones, about three quarters seen once. The sample consisted of PBMCs. These receptors were taken from a male donor in good health and CMV-seropositive.

The gene calls are TRBV6-5 and TRBJ2-3, with TRBD2 as a possible D gene (7 bases). Trimming removed 2 bases from V and 6 bases from J, with 15 bases in between. The CDR3 totals 15 residues. Germline CDR1 MNHEY, CDR2 SVGAGI. Here the CDR3 reads CASSYGGAQYDTQYF. The CDR3 DNA reads as TGTGCCAGCAGTTACGGGGGGGCCCAGTACGATACGCAGTATTTT.

This clone was observed a handful of times. V and J are TRBV4-2 and TRBJ2-3, with 8 bases fitting TRBD2. V shed 3 bases and J 2 bases; nucleotides not matched to a gene: 7. Germline V lookup: CDR1 LGHNA, CDR2 YNFKEQ. The CDR3 is 16 residues long. Here the CDR3 reads CASSQLGRGDTDTQYF. The CDR3 DNA reads TGTGCCAGCAGCCAGCTAGGGCGGGGGGACACAGATACGCAGTATTTT.

This chain uses TRBV20-1 with TRBJ2-7; no clear D gene. This CDR3 comprises 11 residues. Germline CDR1 and CDR2: DFQATT and SNEGSKA (reference sequence). Trimming removed 1 base at V and 6 bases at J, with 7 bases between. The DNA of the CDR3 is TGCAGTGCTAGAGGTCGAGGCGAGCAGTACTTC. It encodes CSARGRGEQYF.

This chain connects TRBV4-3 to TRBJ2-2; D possibly corresponds to TRBD1 (6 bases). The germline gives CDR1 LGHNA, CDR2 YSLEER. V lost 5 bases, J lost 4 bases, and 14 bases lay in between. The CDR3 runs to 15 residues. The CDR3 bases are TGCGCCAGCAGCACCTACAGGGTTGGCACCGGGGAGCTGTTTTTT. The encoded protein is CASSTYRVGTGELFF.

The V and J genes are TRBV5-6 and TRBJ1-2; 8 nucleotides line up with TRBD1. In germline, CDR1 is SGHDT, CDR2 YYEEEE. The CDR3 is made up of 18 amino acids. Trimming cost V 3 bases and J 5 bases; bases outside gene matches: 18. CDR3 sequence reads: CASSSTPGTGAPKYGYTF. CDR3 DNA: TGTGCCAGCAGCTCCACCCCAGGGACAGGCGCCCCGAAATATGGCTACACCTTC.

J is TRBJ2-2 and V is TRBV5-1; 8 nucleotides align to TRBD1. The CDR3 loop spans 14 amino acids. The trim removed 1 base at V and 7 bases at J, leaving 3 bases unmatched. Germline V gene lookup returns CDR1 SGHRS and CDR2 YFSETQ. Written as DNA, the CDR3 is TGCGCCAGCAGCTTGCCCACAGGGGGCGGGGAGCTGTTTTTT. It yields the protein CASSLPTGGGELFF.

The chain links TRBV7-8 to TRBJ1-2; TRBD1 matches 7 bases. Looked up from germline, CDR1 is SGHVS and CDR2 is FQNEAQ. This CDR3 has 14 residues. V lost 6 bases, J lost 2 bases, and 6 bases stayed unmatched. As DNA, the CDR3 is TGTGCCAGCAGTTACACAGGGGAAAACTATGGCTACACCTTC. It specifies CASSYTGENYGYTF.

This rearrangement joins TRBV19 to TRBJ2-2; possible D gene TRBD2, 6 bases. The CDR3 has 16 residues. Germline lookup yields CDR1 LNHDA and CDR2 SQIVND (reference sequence). Trimming took 4 bases from V and 4 from J, leaving 16 bases between them. CDR3 protein: CASSNLAGSGTGELFF. The CDR3 nucleotides are TGTGCCAGTAGTAATCTGGCGGGATCGGGCACCGGGGAGCTGTTTTTT.

The rearrangement uses TRBV4-1 and TRBJ1-5, with D possibly matching TRBD1 (6 bases). The CDR3 totals 16 residues. The germline gives CDR1 MGHRA, CDR2 YSYEKL. Trimming shortened V by 5 bases and J by 0 bases, and 14 bases separated the two germline ends. CDR3 nucleotide sequence: TGCGCCAGCAGCGAAACTCAGGGGTATAGCAATCAGCCCCAGCATTTT. It is translated as CASSETQGYSNQPQHF.

This clone was recorded only once. The gene calls are TRBV13 and TRBJ2-7, with a possible D match to TRBD1 (6 bases). CDR3 size: 15 residues. Trimming removed 5 bases at V and 1 base at J, with 15 bases between. Germline V CDR1 and CDR2: PRHDT, FYEKMQ (reference sequence). In nucleotides, the CDR3 is TGTGCCAGCAGCATAAGGACCAGGGGATCCTACGAGCAGTACTTC. Translating it yields CASSIRTRGSYEQYF. The full variable domain, its missing parts supplied by reference TRBV13 and TRBJ2-7, is AAGVIQSPRHLIKEKRETATLKCYPIPRHDTVYWYQQGPGQDPQFLISFYEKMQSDKGSIPDRFSAQQFSDYHSELNMSSLELGDSALYFCASSIRTRGSYEQYFGPGTRLTVT.

The chain carries TRBV18 and TRBJ2-2; no firm D call. Trimming left V 4 bases short and J 2 bases short, with 11 bases between. Germline CDR1 reads KGHSH; CDR2 reads LQKENI. The length of the CDR3 is 15 residues. CDR3 nucleotides: TGTGCCAGCTCACTTTCTGTCCTTAACACCGGGGAGCTGTTTTTT. Translated: CASSLSVLNTGELFF.

The chain is built from TRBV5-4 and TRBJ2-1, with 7 bases aligning to TRBD1. J lost 8 bases, V lost 7 bases, and 9 bases had no gene match. Germline-derived CDR1 and CDR2 are SGHNT and YYREEE (reference sequence). The CDR3 length is 13 residues. In DNA form, the CDR3 reads TGTGCCAGCGGCAGACAGGGCTCGGATGAGCAGTTCTTC. Amino acid sequence: CASGRQGSDEQFF.

The chain uses TRBV9 and TRBJ1-1, with TRBD1 identical over 8 bases. Trimming removed 3 bases from V and 3 bases from J; junction bases left unmatched: 4. The CDR3 is made up of 14 amino acids. Germline V gene sequence: CDR1 SGDLS, CDR2 YYNGEE. Here the CDR3 reads CASSARDRYTEAFF. CDR3 in DNA: TGTGCCAGCAGCGCCCGGGACAGGTACACTGAAGCTTTCTTT.

J is TRBJ2-1 and V is TRBV7-9; D unclear. Trimming stripped 0 bases from V and 4 bases from J, with 13 bases between. The CDR3 covers 16 residues. CDR1 and CDR2 from the germline V gene are SEHNR and FQNEAQ (reference sequence). Written as DNA, the CDR3 is TGTGCCAGCAGCTTAGCCATATACAGTCCGTACAATGAGCAGTTCTTC. It encodes CASSLAIYSPYNEQFF.